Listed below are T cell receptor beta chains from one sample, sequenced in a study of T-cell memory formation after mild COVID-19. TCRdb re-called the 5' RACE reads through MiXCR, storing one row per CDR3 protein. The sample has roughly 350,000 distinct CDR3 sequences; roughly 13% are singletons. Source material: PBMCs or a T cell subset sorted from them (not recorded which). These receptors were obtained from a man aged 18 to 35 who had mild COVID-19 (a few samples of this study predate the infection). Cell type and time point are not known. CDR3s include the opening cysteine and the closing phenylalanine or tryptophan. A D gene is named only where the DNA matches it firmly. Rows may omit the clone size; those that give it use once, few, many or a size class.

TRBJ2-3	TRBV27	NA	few	CASSLSGRGLTQYF	TGTGCCAGCAGTTTGTCCGGACGGGGATTAACGCAGTATTTT
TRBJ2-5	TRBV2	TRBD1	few	CASSEVRGETQYF	TGTGCCAGCAGTGAAGTCAGGGGGGAGACCCAGTACTTC
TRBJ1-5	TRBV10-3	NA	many	CAISQDSSNQPQHF	TGTGCCATCAGCCAAGACAGTTCAAATCAGCCCCAGCATTTT
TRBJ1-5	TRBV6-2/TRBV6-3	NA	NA	CATSRGQSNQPQHF	TGTGCCACTAGCCGGGGGCAGTCCAATCAGCCCCAGCATTTT
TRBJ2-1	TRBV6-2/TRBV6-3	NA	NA	CASNLPLYNEQFF	TGTGCCAGCAACCTGCCATTGTACAATGAGCAGTTCTTC
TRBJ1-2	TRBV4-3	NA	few	CASSQGRSGAGYTF	TGCGCCAGCAGCCAAGGCAGGAGTGGGGCCGGCTACACCTTC
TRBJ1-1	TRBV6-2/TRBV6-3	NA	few	CASSYIAWGNTEAFF	TGTGCCAGCAGTTATATTGCATGGGGGAACACTGAAGCTTTCTTT
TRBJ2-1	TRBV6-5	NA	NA	CASSYYQGNEQFF	TGTGCCAGCAGTTATTATCAGGGAAATGAGCAGTTCTTC
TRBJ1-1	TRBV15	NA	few	CATSRDFKPNTEAFF	TGTGCCACCAGCAGAGATTTTAAACCAAACACTGAAGCTTTCTTT
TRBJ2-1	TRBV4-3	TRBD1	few	CASSHRQGRNEQFF	TGCGCCAGCAGCCATCGACAGGGGCGAAATGAGCAGTTCTTC
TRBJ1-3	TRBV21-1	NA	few	CASLYWAGNTIYF	TGTGCCAGCTTGTATTGGGCAGGAAACACCATATATTTT
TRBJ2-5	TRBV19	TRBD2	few	CASRGLGTSGGGETQYF	TGTGCCAGTAGAGGCCTGGGGACTAGCGGGGGAGGAGAGACCCAGTACTTC
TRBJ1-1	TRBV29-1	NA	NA	CSVGDGGGNTEAFF	TGCAGCGTCGGGGATGGGGGGGGAAACACTGAAGCTTTCTTT
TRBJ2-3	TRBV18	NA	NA	CASSPLDLTDTQYF	TGTGCCAGCTCACCACTAGACCTCACAGATACGCAGTATTTT
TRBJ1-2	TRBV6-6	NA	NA	CASGGQRNYGYTF	TGTGCCAGCGGGGGGCAAAGGAACTATGGCTACACCTTC
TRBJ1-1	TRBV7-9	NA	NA	CASSSGFREAFF	TGTGCCAGCAGCTCAGGGTTCAGAGAAGCTTTCTTT
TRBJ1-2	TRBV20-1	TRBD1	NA	CSAKLPGQGVSGYTF	TGCAGTGCTAAACTACCGGGACAGGGGGTCTCTGGCTACACCTTC
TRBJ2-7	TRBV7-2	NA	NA	CASSLRILGSYEQYF	TGTGCCAGCAGCTTACGGATCTTGGGGTCCTACGAGCAGTACTTC
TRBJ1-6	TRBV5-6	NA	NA	CASSLVTLANSPLHF	TGTGCCAGCAGCTTGGTGACGCTAGCTAATTCACCCCTCCACTTT
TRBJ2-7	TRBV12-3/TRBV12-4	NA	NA	CATGRDEQYF	TGTGCCACCGGACGGGACGAGCAGTACTTC
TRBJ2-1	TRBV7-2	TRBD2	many	CASSFGGDGNEQFF	TGTGCCAGCAGCTTTGGGGGGGACGGCAATGAGCAGTTCTTC
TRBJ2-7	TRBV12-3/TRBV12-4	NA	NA	CASSLMGYEQYF	TGTGCCAGCAGTTTGATGGGGTACGAGCAGTACTTC
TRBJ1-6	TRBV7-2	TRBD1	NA	CASSLSRQGAGSPLHF	TGTGCCAGCAGCTTAAGCAGACAGGGGGCTGGTTCACCCCTCCACTTT
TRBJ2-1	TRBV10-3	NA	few	CAISPLGREQFF	TGTGCCATCAGTCCCCTAGGCCGTGAGCAGTTCTTC
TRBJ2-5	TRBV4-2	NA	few	CASSRTLTKEETQYF	TGTGCCAGCAGCCGTACCTTAACTAAAGAAGAGACCCAGTACTTC
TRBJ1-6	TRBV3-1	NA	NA	CASSQVVSYNSPLHF	TGTGCCAGCAGCCAAGTAGTCTCCTATAATTCACCCCTCCACTTT
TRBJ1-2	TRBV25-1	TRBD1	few	CASSGQGEGYTF	TGTGCCAGCAGCGGACAGGGTGAGGGCTACACCTTC
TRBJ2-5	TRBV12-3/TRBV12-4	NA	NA	CASNRRGAEGRETQYF	TGTGCCAGCAATCGCCGGGGGGCCGAAGGGAGGGAGACCCAGTACTTC
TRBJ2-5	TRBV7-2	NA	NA	CASSPRWSWETQYF	TGTGCCAGCAGCCCGCGGTGGAGTTGGGAGACCCAGTACTTC
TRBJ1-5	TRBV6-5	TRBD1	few	CASSNRGGQPQHF	TGTGCCAGCAGCAACAGGGGAGGGCAGCCCCAGCATTTT
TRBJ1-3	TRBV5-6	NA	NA	CASRLRGVVQNTIYF	TGTGCCAGCAGACTTCGCGGGGTGGTTCAGAACACCATATATTTT
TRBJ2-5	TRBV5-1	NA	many	CASSFSRQETQYF	TGCGCCAGCAGCTTTTCCAGGCAAGAGACCCAGTACTTC
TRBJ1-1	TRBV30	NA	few	CASLLDGNTEAFF	TGTGCCTCATTATTGGATGGGAACACTGAAGCTTTCTTT
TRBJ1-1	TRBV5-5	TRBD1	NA	CASSWGQQNTEAFF	TGTGCCAGCAGCTGGGGACAGCAGAACACTGAAGCTTTCTTT
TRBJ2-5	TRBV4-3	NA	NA	CASSQETLGGTQYF	TGCGCCAGCAGCCAAGAAACCCTCGGGGGCACCCAGTACTTC
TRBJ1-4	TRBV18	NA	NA	CASQTAATNEKLFF	TGTGCCAGCCAAACAGCCGCAACTAATGAAAAACTGTTTTTT
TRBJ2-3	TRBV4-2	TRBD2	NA	CASRGAGLAGGPGSDTQYF	TGTGCCAGCAGAGGGGCGGGACTAGCGGGGGGGCCTGGGTCAGATACGCAGTATTTT
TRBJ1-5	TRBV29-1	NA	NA	CSVDPGSQPQHF	TGCAGCGTTGATCCAGGTAGTCAGCCCCAGCATTTT
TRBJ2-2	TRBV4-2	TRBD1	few	CASSQWNGAGGTGELFF	TGTGCCAGCAGCCAGTGGAATGGGGCAGGGGGCACCGGGGAGCTGTTTTTT
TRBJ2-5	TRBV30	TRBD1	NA	CAWSGQGETQYF	TGTGCCTGGAGTGGACAGGGAGAGACCCAGTACTTC
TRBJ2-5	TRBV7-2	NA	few	CASSDDLAGTQYF	TGTGCCAGCAGCGACGACTTGGCTGGGACCCAGTACTTC
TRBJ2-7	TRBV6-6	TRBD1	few	CASSNGQASYEQYF	TGTGCCAGCAGTAACGGACAGGCCTCCTACGAGCAGTACTTC
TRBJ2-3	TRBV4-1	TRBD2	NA	CASSQDGTGGPSDTQYF	TGCGCCAGCAGCCAAGATGGGACGGGGGGGCCGTCAGATACGCAGTATTTT
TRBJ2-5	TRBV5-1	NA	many	CASSLGSMVKETQYF	TGCGCCAGCAGCTTGGGGTCGATGGTCAAAGAGACCCAGTACTTC
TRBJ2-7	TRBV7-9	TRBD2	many	CASSPSGGLTAYEQYF	TGTGCCAGCAGCCCTAGCGGGGGGCTCACAGCCTACGAGCAGTACTTC
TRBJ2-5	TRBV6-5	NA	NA	CASSPGEAETQYF	TGTGCCAGCAGCCCCGGGGAGGCCGAGACCCAGTACTTC
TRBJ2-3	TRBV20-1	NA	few	CSARDAGTDTQYF	TGCAGTGCTAGGGACGCCGGCACAGATACGCAGTATTTT
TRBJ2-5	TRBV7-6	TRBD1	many	CASTLDRAETQYF	TGTGCCAGCACCTTGGACAGGGCGGAGACCCAGTACTTC
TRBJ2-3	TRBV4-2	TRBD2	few	CASSQWTSGTDTQYF	TGTGCCAGCAGCCAGTGGACTAGCGGCACAGATACGCAGTATTTT
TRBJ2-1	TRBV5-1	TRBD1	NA	CASSLVGTGVADEQFF	TGCGCCAGCAGCTTGGTAGGGACAGGTGTTGCCGATGAGCAGTTCTTC
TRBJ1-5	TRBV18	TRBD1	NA	CASSPSGTGGVNQPQHF	TGTGCCAGCTCACCCTCCGGGACAGGGGGCGTCAATCAGCCCCAGCATTTT
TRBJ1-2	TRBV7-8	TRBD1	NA	CASSHYRGSQRNYGYTF	TGTGCCAGCAGCCATTACAGGGGATCCCAAAGAAACTATGGCTACACCTTC